These 15 T cell receptor beta chains were sequenced from one sample in a study of tumor-infiltrating lymphocytes in localized non-small cell lung cancer. Sequencing was performed with immunoSEQ multiplex PCR; in TCRdb, only in-frame clones are kept and a portion is missing. The sample holds around 17,000 clones, over 75% seen once. Sample: uninvolved lung tissue not adjacent to the tumor. All receptors come from a human donor with non-small cell lung cancer.

The J gene is TRBJ2-5, the V gene TRBV23-1; D not resolved. TRBV23-1 is identified as an open reading frame with a role that is uncertain. The CDR3 sequence is 12 residues long. The germline V and J ends were trimmed by 0 bases and 4 bases, with 3 bases remaining between them. The CDR3 sequence is CASSQSLETQYF. CDR3 DNA sequence: TGCGCCAGCAGTCAATCCTTAGAGACCCAGTACTTC.

The chain employs TRBV5-6 and TRBJ1-1; D possibly corresponds to TRBD1 (5 bases). The CDR3 has 14 amino acids. V was pared by 9 bases and J by 5 bases, with 20 bases between. Looked up from germline, CDR1 is SGHDT and CDR2 is YYEEEE. The CDR3 bases are TGTGCCACCTATCTCGGGACTTGGGGAACTGAAGCTTTCTTT. It codes for CATYLGTWGTEAFF.

This sequence joins TRBV5-1 and TRBJ1-5; D remains unclear. V was trimmed by 3 bases and J by 5 bases, leaving 9 bases between them. The CDR3 contains 13 residues. Germline V gene sequence: CDR1 SGHRS, CDR2 YFSETQ. The DNA of the CDR3 is TGCGCCAGCAGCTCATACCCCGATCAGCCCCAGCATTTT. Translated, it gives CASSSYPDQPQHF.

The J gene is TRBJ1-1, the V gene TRBV10-3, with D perhaps TRBD1 (6 bases). V gave up 11 bases and J gave up 2 bases, with 9 bases separating them. The germline V gene encodes CDR1 ENHRY and CDR2 SYGVKD. This CDR3 spans 11 amino acids. This CDR3 reads CAGGTNTEAFF. The DNA of the CDR3 is TGTGCCGGGGGGACAAACACTGAAGCTTTCTTT.

The chain couples TRBV5-1 to TRBJ1-2; D remains ambiguous. Germline V gene lookup returns CDR1 SGHRS and CDR2 YFSETQ. Trimming took off 4 bases at V and 4 bases at J, with 11 bases between the two ends. CDR3 length equals 13 residues. The CDR3 here is CASSRDPGYGYTF. In nucleotides, the CDR3 is TGCGCCAGCAGCCGTGACCCCGGCTATGGCTACACCTTC.

This chain joins TRBV4-1 and TRBJ1-1, with D hard to call. From germline, CDR1 is MGHRA and CDR2 YSYEKL. The CDR3 extends over 14 amino acids. V dropped 1 base and J dropped 2 bases, with 8 bases sitting between them. CDR3 sequence reads: CASSQGADNTEAFF. CDR3 DNA: TGCGCCAGCAGCCAAGGTGCAGACAACACTGAAGCTTTCTTT.

The V and J genes are TRBV28 and TRBJ2-7; 14 bases line up with TRBD2. V shed 7 bases, J shed 0 bases, and the junction held 8 bases outside the gene matches. This CDR3 region has 17 residues. Germline CDR1 MDHEN, CDR2 SYDVKM. CDR3: CASIGTSGSGTSYEQYF. In DNA form, the CDR3 reads TGTGCCAGCATAGGGACTAGCGGGAGTGGGACCTCCTACGAGCAGTACTTC.

A single count supports this clone. The rearrangement joins TRBV5-6 to TRBJ2-7, with 9 positions matching TRBD1. Germline CDR1 is SGHDT and CDR2 is YYEEEE. CDR3 size: 15 residues. J lost 1 base, V lost 2 bases, and 4 bases had no gene match. CDR3 DNA: TGTGCCAGCAGCTTCCTAGGACAGGGGTCCTACGAGCAGTACTTC. As protein: CASSFLGQGSYEQYF.

The V call is TRBV5-8, the J call TRBJ2-1, with TRBD1 as a possible D gene (6 bases). Germline loops: CDR1 SGHTS, CDR2 YDEGEE. The V and J ends lost 4 bases and 6 bases respectively, with 20 bases between them. This CDR3 region has 16 residues. CDR3 nucleotide sequence: TGTGCCAGCAGCGCCCTACTCCGGGACACCTCCAATGAGCAGTTCTTC. Its translation: CASSALLRDTSNEQFF.

CDR3 nucleotides: TGTGCCAGCAGCACGGGACTAGCGGGAGCCGGAGAGACCCAGTACTTC. Its protein product is CASSTGLAGAGETQYF. The chain links TRBV5-4 to TRBJ2-5; 14 nucleotides agree with TRBD2. CDR1 and CDR2 from the germline V gene are SGHNT and YYREEE (reference sequence). The CDR3 runs to 16 residues. V shed 4 bases and J 4 bases; nucleotides not matched to a gene: 6.

This clone has only a few counts. This chain connects TRBV6-1 to TRBJ1-5; D is uncertain. Germline values: CDR1 MNHNS, CDR2 SASEGT. The CDR3 sequence is 13 residues long. The V end was cut by 1 base, the J end by 7 bases, with 8 bases between. This CDR3 is CASSEGVGQPQHF. The CDR3 bases are TGTGCCAGCAGTGAAGGGGTTGGACAGCCCCAGCATTTT.

The rearrangement uses TRBV4-1 and TRBJ1-5, with TRBD1 identical over 8 bases. There are 15 residues in the CDR3. Germline CDR1 reads MGHRA; CDR2 reads YSYEKL. V shed 6 bases and J 5 bases; nucleotides not matched to a gene: 9. CDR3 DNA: TGCGCCAGCAGGCAGGACAGGGACGTCGATCAGCCCCAGCATTTT. It codes for CASRQDRDVDQPQHF.

The V call is TRBV4-1, the J call TRBJ2-1, with 8 bases fitting TRBD2. J lost 4 bases, V lost 6 bases, and 11 bases had no gene match. The CDR3 has 16 residues. In germline, CDR1 is MGHRA, CDR2 YSYEKL. The CDR3 nucleotides are TGCGCCAGCAGACCGGCAGAACTAGCGGTATACAATGAGCAGTTCTTC. Protein sequence: CASRPAELAVYNEQFF.

This clone occurred a few times. V is TRBV5-6 and J is TRBJ1-3; the D gene is possibly TRBD1 (5 bases). V gave up 4 bases and J gave up 3 bases, with 20 bases separating them. The CDR3 totals 17 residues. CDR1 and CDR2 (germline): SGHDT, YYEEEE. This CDR3 is CASSLGGDPSLGNTIYF. The CDR3 DNA reads TGTGCCAGCAGCCTGGGGGGTGATCCTTCTCTTGGAAACACCATATATTTT.

The J gene is TRBJ2-3, the V gene TRBV5-4; no firm D call. The CDR3 totals 14 residues. Per germline, CDR1 SGHNT and CDR2 YYREEE (reference sequence). V was cut by 4 bases and J by 2 bases, with 11 bases left in between. The CDR3 sequence is CASSPRTNTDTQYF. The CDR3 DNA reads TGTGCCAGCAGCCCGCGGACCAACACAGATACGCAGTATTTT.